This T cell receptor beta chain was captured by sequencing in a study of T cells in Graves' hyperthyroidism and ophthalmopathy. TCR beta CDR3 regions were amplified from RNA. With the HTBI primer set, the TCR CDR3 went through a first round of RT-PCR. TCRdb re-analysed the multiplex PCR reads in MiXCR, keeping a single row per CDR3 protein. The sample yields hundreds of thousands of distinct CDR3 sequences, less than 15% seen once. Stability of Graves' hyperthyroidism was defined as absent ophthalmopathy progression within 18 months. This clonotype has a handful of counts. There are 15 residues in the CDR3. Looked up from germline, CDR1 is MNHEY and CDR2 is SVGEGT. Trimming cost V 5 bases and J 2 bases, with 13 bases left between them.

This receptor was taken from a woman younger than 30 with Graves' hyperthyroidism. Sequencing used blood. The V and J genes are TRBV6-2 or TRBV6-3 and TRBJ1-5; a weak D match, TRBD1 (5 bases). The CDR3: CASSRGPKGNQPQHF. In nucleotides, the CDR3 is TGTGCCAGCAGTCGGGGCCCGAAGGGCAATCAGCCCCAGCATTTT.